These 20 T cell receptor beta chains came from one sample sequenced in a study of blood T cell repertoires in COVID-19. Assay used: immunoSEQ multiplex PCR; TCRdb lists only in-frame clones, some missing. The sample lists some 450,000 clones, roughly 88% seen once, with 10% to 15% in the top ten. The source material was peripheral blood. The receptors come from a woman between 50 and 59 years old with COVID-19, enrolled during active disease.

J is TRBJ1-2 and V is TRBV3-1 (or the pseudogene TRBV3-2), with D maybe TRBD1 (6 bases). There are 13 residues in the CDR3. Germline V gene sequence: CDR1 LGHDT, CDR2 YNNKEL (reference sequence). Trimming shortened V by 3 bases and J by 4 bases, and 9 bases separated the two germline ends. For the CDR3, the DNA is TGTGCCAGCAGCCAGGGGGCCGCCTATGGCTACACCTTC. Residues: CASSQGAAYGYTF.

V and J are TRBV6-5 and TRBJ1-1, with 7 positions matching TRBD1. The germline gives CDR1 MNHEY, CDR2 SVGAGI. The CDR3 extends over 14 amino acids. V lost 6 bases, J lost 4 bases, and 8 bases stayed unmatched. CDR3 coding DNA: TGTGCCAGCAGAAGACAGGGTTTCGTCACTGAAGCTTTCTTT. Protein: CASRRQGFVTEAFF.

This clone was detected only once. This chain joins TRBV5-1 and TRBJ1-1; possibly TRBD1 for D (5 bases). From germline, CDR1 is SGHRS and CDR2 YFSETQ. Trimming took off 7 bases at V and 0 bases at J, with 13 bases between the two ends. The CDR3 has 14 amino acids. CDR3 in DNA: TGCGCCAGCGGAGTTGGGGGGTTGAACACTGAAGCTTTCTTT. It yields the protein CASGVGGLNTEAFF. The full variable domain, completed using reference TRBV5-1 and TRBJ1-1, is KAGVTQTPRYLIKTRGQQVTLSCSPISGHRSVSWYQQTPGQGLQFLFEYFSETQRNKGNFPGRFSGRQFSNSRSEMNVSTLELGDSALYLCASGVGGLNTEAFFGQGTRLTVV.

This clone was found a few times. The V gene is TRBV3-1 (or the pseudogene TRBV3-2), the J gene TRBJ1-6; D gene unclear. Trimming took off 2 bases at V and 7 bases at J, with 12 bases between the two ends. Germline V lookup: CDR1 LGHDT, CDR2 YNNKEL (reference sequence). The CDR3 is 15 residues long. The CDR3 reads CASSQLRTGNSPLHF. CDR3 bases: TGTGCCAGCAGCCAACTTCGGACGGGAAATTCACCCCTCCACTTT.

V gene TRBV29-1 combines with J gene TRBJ1-1; perhaps TRBD1 as D (6 bases). Germline CDR1 SQVTM, CDR2 ANQGSEA. V lost 6 bases and J 1 base, leaving 15 bases between the germline ends. CDR3 length: 14 residues. The CDR3 DNA sequence: TGCAGCGTCGGAGGTGGGGGCTCGAACACTGAAGCTTTCTTT. It specifies CSVGGGGSNTEAFF.

The chain has TRBV5-1 and TRBJ2-3, with TRBD2 matching 7 bases. Trimming took 5 bases from V and 3 from J; bases not matched to a gene: 9. The CDR3 is made up of 15 amino acids. The V gene's germline CDR1 is SGHRS and CDR2 YFSETQ. Here the CDR3 DNA reads TGCGCCAGCAGTAATCAGCGGGGAGGAACAGATACGCAGTATTTT. Translating it yields CASSNQRGGTDTQYF.

The gene calls are TRBV25-1 and TRBJ1-5; no clear D. The CDR3 loop spans 12 amino acids. V dropped 4 bases and J dropped 8 bases, with 9 bases sitting between them. Germline loops: CDR1 MGHDK, CDR2 SYGVNS. Here the CDR3 DNA reads TGTGCCAGCAGTGGGAGCGGGGAGCCCCAGCATTTT. Translation gives CASSGSGEPQHF.

This chain connects TRBV6-5 to TRBJ2-5; 8 nucleotides align to TRBD1. CDR1 is MNHEY and CDR2 is SVGAGI in the germline V gene. The CDR3 is 14 residues long. Trimming removed 7 bases from V and 1 base from J; junction bases left unmatched: 5. CDR3 in DNA: TGTGCCAGCAACCCGACAGGGGCCCAAGAGACCCAGTACTTC. The encoded protein is CASNPTGAQETQYF.

V is TRBV6-6 and J is TRBJ1-6; weak D call: TRBD1 (6 bases). This CDR3 has 16 residues. Trimming removed 5 bases from V and 1 base from J, with 12 bases in between. The germline CDR1 and CDR2 sequences are MNHNY and SVGAGI (reference sequence). CDR3 DNA sequence: TGTGCCAGCAGTCCGGTGGGGGCATCCTATAATTCACCCCTCCACTTT. Protein sequence: CASSPVGASYNSPLHF.

For this clone: The sample has other DNA sequences that encode this CDR3 too. The V call is TRBV12-3 or TRBV12-4, the J call TRBJ1-1; D possibly corresponds to TRBD1 (5 bases). V was trimmed by 6 bases and J by 1 base, leaving 6 bases between them. This CDR3 region has 12 residues. The DNA for the CDR3 is TGTGCCAGCAGAAGGGGGAACACTGAAGCTTTCTTT. Its protein is CASRRGNTEAFF.

In DNA form, the CDR3 reads TGTGCCAGCAGCGGAGTGAGCTCCTACAATGAGCAGTTCTTC. Translated, it gives CASSGVSSYNEQFF. The chain carries TRBV9 and TRBJ2-1; D not certain. V lost 3 bases and J lost 0, with 7 bases in between. CDR1 and CDR2 from the germline V gene are SGDLS and YYNGEE. The length of the CDR3 is 14 residues.

This clone was seen a few times. The gene calls are TRBV11-2 and TRBJ2-2, with TRBD2 identical over 7 bases. Germline V lookup: CDR1 SGHAT, CDR2 FQNNGV. The CDR3 is 15 amino acids. V lost 1 base to trimming and J lost 4 bases; unmatched junction nucleotides: 3. The CDR3 DNA sequence: TGTGCCAGCAGCTTAGTCGCTAGCGGCACCGGGGAGCTGTTTTTT. Protein product: CASSLVASGTGELFF.

This sequence joins TRBV12-5 and TRBJ2-3; D possibly corresponds to TRBD2 (6 bases). CDR3 size: 16 residues. Germline V lookup: CDR1 LGHNT, CDR2 FRNRAP. V was pared by 0 bases and J by 1 base, with 11 bases between. Here the CDR3 DNA reads TGTGCTAGTGGTTTGGTACTCGGAGGGGGCACAGATACGCAGTATTTT. Protein product: CASGLVLGGGTDTQYF.

This chain uses TRBV21-1 with TRBJ2-7; the DNA was not used to check the table's D call, TRBD1. TRBV21-1 is recorded as a pseudogene. CDR3 length equals 14 residues. The CDR3 protein is CASSRLQGRHEQYF. CDR3 bases: TGTGCCAGCAGCCGGCTACAGGGGCGCCACGAGCAGTACTTC.

The chain is built from TRBV11-2 and TRBJ2-7; 7 bases fit TRBD2. This CDR3 has 15 residues. Germline V gives CDR1 SGHAT, CDR2 FQNNGV. V trimming: 7 bases; J trimming: 0 bases; junction bases outside the gene matches: 9. The CDR3 sequence is CASTVQLAVSYEQYF. The CDR3 DNA is TGTGCCAGCACCGTCCAGCTAGCGGTCTCCTACGAGCAGTACTTC.

This clone is a singleton in its sample. The chain recombines TRBV19 with TRBJ2-7; 9 nucleotides agree with TRBD2. This CDR3 has 17 amino acids. The trim removed 3 bases at V and 2 bases at J, leaving 11 bases unmatched. Germline loops: CDR1 LNHDA, CDR2 SQIVND (reference sequence). CDR3 residues: CASSMVLLAGSPYEQYF. DNA for the CDR3: TGTGCCAGTAGTATGGTTCTCCTAGCGGGGTCCCCCTACGAGCAGTACTTC. Full variable domain (missing parts from reference TRBV19 and TRBJ2-7): DGGITQSPKYLFRKEGQNVTLSCEQNLNHDAMYWYRQDPGQGLRLIYYSQIVNDFQKGDIAEGYSVSREKKESFPLTVTSAQKNPTAFYLCASSMVLLAGSPYEQYFGPGTRLTVT.

This clone was counted only a few times. The chain recombines TRBV5-4 with TRBJ1-1; 10 nucleotides match TRBD1. CDR1 and CDR2 (germline): SGHNT, YYREEE (reference sequence). Trimming took 4 bases from V and 0 from J; bases not matched to a gene: 6. This CDR3 region has 16 residues. This chain's CDR3 is CASSIPGQGMNTEAFF. Written as DNA, the CDR3 is TGTGCCAGCAGCATACCGGGACAGGGGATGAACACTGAAGCTTTCTTT.

The V and J genes are TRBV11-2 and TRBJ2-1, with 9 bases matching TRBD2. The germline V gene has CDR1 SGHAT and CDR2 FQNNGV. The CDR3 is 15 residues long. V trimming: 2 bases; J trimming: 7 bases; junction bases outside the gene matches: 6. The CDR3 loop reads CASSLQAGGRNEQFF. The CDR3 DNA is TGTGCCAGCAGCTTACAGGCGGGGGGGAGAAATGAGCAGTTCTTC.

In its sample, this clone was seen once. This chain uses TRBV12-5 with TRBJ2-3; unclear D gene. Germline CDR1 and CDR2: LGHNT and FRNRAP. The CDR3 sequence is 13 residues long. V was pared by 5 bases and J by 3 bases, with 9 bases between. Here the CDR3 reads CASGHPVTDTQYF. The CDR3, as DNA: TGTGCTAGTGGTCATCCGGTTACAGATACGCAGTATTTT.

The V and J genes are TRBV29-1 and TRBJ2-3; 10 nucleotides line up with TRBD1. The CDR3 has 15 residues. The trim removed 5 bases at V and 4 bases at J, leaving 9 bases unmatched. Germline V CDR1 and CDR2: SQVTM, ANQGSEA. CDR3 DNA sequence: TGCAGCGTTTCTAAGGGTGGGACAGGGGCAGATACGCAGTATTTT. Amino acids: CSVSKGGTGADTQYF.